These 11 T cell receptor beta chains share one sample of origin, sequenced in a study of identical twins. Using its own MiXCR run on the 5' RACE reads, TCRdb lists one record per CDR3 protein. The table shows 1.5 million to 2 million distinct CDR3 sequences, with 32% occurring only once. The source material was cord blood. Receptors originate from a newborn girl in good health.

J is TRBJ1-2 and V is TRBV2, with D hard to call. V was trimmed by 11 bases and J by 6 bases, leaving 19 bases between them. The CDR3 has 13 residues. CDR1 and CDR2 from the germline V gene are SNHLY and FYNNEI. The CDR3 reads CADRSPGRDGYTF. CDR3 bases: TGTGCCGACCGTTCTCCGGGTCGGGATGGCTACACCTTC.

This clonotype was picked up a small number of times. The chain employs TRBV6-5 and TRBJ2-1, with 7 bases aligning to TRBD2. V lost 4 bases and J lost 3; bases outside the gene matches: 3. CDR1 is MNHEY, CDR2 SVGAGI, per germline. This CDR3 comprises 14 residues. The CDR3 sequence: CASSSLAVYNEQFF. The CDR3 DNA follows: TGTGCCAGCAGTTCGCTAGCGGTCTACAATGAGCAGTTCTTC.

The chain has TRBV5-1 and TRBJ2-5; 7 positions agree with TRBD1. Germline V lookup: CDR1 SGHRS, CDR2 YFSETQ. V trimming: 4 bases; J trimming: 3 bases; junction bases outside the gene matches: 6. This CDR3 has 14 residues. The CDR3 DNA reads TGCGCCAGCAGCAGCACAGGGGCTGAAGAGACCCAGTACTTC. Protein: CASSSTGAEETQYF.

There are a few counts of this clonotype. The chain carries TRBV28 and TRBJ1-5; TRBD1 might be the D (6 bases). Germline V lookup: CDR1 MDHEN, CDR2 SYDVKM. This CDR3 is 17 amino acids long. Trimming shortened V by 7 bases and J by 6 bases, and 25 bases separated the two germline ends. The CDR3 sequence: CASTKGPTRGLGQPQHF. As DNA, the CDR3 is TGTGCCAGCACTAAAGGGCCGACACGGGGGCTCGGTCAGCCCCAGCATTTT.

This clonotype was counted a few times. The genes are TRBV7-2 and TRBJ2-4, with 10 nucleotides matching TRBD1. The J call may not be correct, given that the DNA end is closer to TRBJ2-7. From germline, CDR1 is SGHTA and CDR2 FQGNSA. CDR3 length equals 15 residues. CDR3 sequence (DNA): TGTGCCAGCAGCTCGCGCCGACAGGGGGCGTACGAGCAGTACTTC. It encodes CASSSRRQGAYEQYF.

In its sample, this clonotype was seen once. The chain is built from TRBV6-5 and TRBJ1-4, with no clear D. This CDR3 is built from 14 residues. With 2 bases removed from V and 5 bases from J, the gap between germline ends came to 9 bases. Germline CDR1 is MNHEY and CDR2 is SVGAGI. This CDR3 is CASSYDARNEKLFF. Written as DNA, the CDR3 is TGTGCCAGCAGTTACGACGCAAGGAATGAAAAACTGTTTTTT.

The V gene is TRBV5-6, the J gene TRBJ1-4, with a tentative D call TRBD1 (5 bases). Trimming removed 2 bases at V and 6 bases at J, with 14 bases between. The CDR3 loop spans 15 amino acids. The germline V gene has CDR1 SGHDT and CDR2 YYEEEE. CDR3 bases: TGTGCCAGCAGCTTTATAGGGAAAGGGGATGAAAAACTGTTTTTT. This gives the protein CASSFIGKGDEKLFF.

The chain is built from TRBV19 and TRBJ1-5, with D tentatively TRBD1 (5 bases). This CDR3 has 15 amino acids. Per the germline V gene, CDR1 is LNHDA and CDR2 is SQIVND (reference sequence). V was clipped by 4 bases and J by 2 bases, with 12 bases between them. This CDR3 reads CASSTQGGRNQPQHF. The CDR3, as DNA: TGTGCCAGTAGTACTCAGGGTGGTCGCAATCAGCCCCAGCATTTT.

V gene TRBV10-1 combines with J gene TRBJ2-7, with 7 bases fitting TRBD2. Germline CDR1 is WNHNN and CDR2 is SYGVQD (reference sequence). The CDR3 extends over 16 amino acids. J gave up 2 bases and V 1 base, and 8 bases lay outside the gene matches. The CDR3 protein is CASSEFLAAPPYEQYF. The CDR3 DNA sequence: TGCGCCAGCAGTGAGTTCCTAGCGGCCCCACCCTACGAGCAGTACTTC.

This chain links TRBV2 with TRBJ2-1, with 9 positions matching TRBD2. Germline loops: CDR1 SNHLY, CDR2 FYNNEI. V gave up 8 bases and J gave up 8 bases; unmatched junction bases: 7. The CDR3 consists of 13 residues. The CDR3 DNA reads TGTGCCAGCGGGACTAGCCTTTGGGATGAGCAGTTCTTC. The encoded protein is CASGTSLWDEQFF.

This clonotype was detected a few times. The chain couples TRBV20-1 to TRBJ1-5; TRBD1 aligns across 8 bases. The germline gives CDR1 DFQATT, CDR2 SNEGSKA (reference sequence). The CDR3 covers 14 residues. The V and J ends lost 3 bases and 5 bases, in that order; junction bases with no gene match: 6. The CDR3 region has the DNA TGCAGTGCTAGCCGGGGACAGGACGATCAGCCCCAGCATTTT. It codes for CSASRGQDDQPQHF.